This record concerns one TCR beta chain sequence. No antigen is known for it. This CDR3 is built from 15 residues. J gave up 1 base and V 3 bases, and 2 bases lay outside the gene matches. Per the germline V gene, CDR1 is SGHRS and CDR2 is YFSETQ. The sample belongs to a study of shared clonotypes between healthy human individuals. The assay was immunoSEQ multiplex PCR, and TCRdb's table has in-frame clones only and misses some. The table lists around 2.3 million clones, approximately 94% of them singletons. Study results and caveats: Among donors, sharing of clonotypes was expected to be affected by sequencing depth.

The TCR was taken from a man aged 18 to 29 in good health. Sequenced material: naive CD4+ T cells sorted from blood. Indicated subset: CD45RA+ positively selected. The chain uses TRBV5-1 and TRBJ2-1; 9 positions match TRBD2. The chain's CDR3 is CASSSSGESYNEQFF. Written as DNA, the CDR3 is TGCGCCAGCAGCTCTAGCGGGGAGTCCTACAATGAGCAGTTCTTC.